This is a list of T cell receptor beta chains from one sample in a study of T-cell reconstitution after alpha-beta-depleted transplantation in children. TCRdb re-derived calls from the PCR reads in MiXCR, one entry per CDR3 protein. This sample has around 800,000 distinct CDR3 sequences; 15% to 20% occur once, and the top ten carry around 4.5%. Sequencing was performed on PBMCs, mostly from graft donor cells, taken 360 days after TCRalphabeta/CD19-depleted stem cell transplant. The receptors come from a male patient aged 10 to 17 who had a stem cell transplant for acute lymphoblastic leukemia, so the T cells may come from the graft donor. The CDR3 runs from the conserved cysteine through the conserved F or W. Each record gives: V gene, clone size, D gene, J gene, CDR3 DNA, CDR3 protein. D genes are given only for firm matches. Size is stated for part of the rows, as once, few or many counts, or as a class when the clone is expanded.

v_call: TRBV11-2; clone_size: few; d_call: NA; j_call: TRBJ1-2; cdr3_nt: TGTGCCAGCAGCTTCGCCACTGCCTATGGCTACACCTTC; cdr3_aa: CASSFATAYGYTF
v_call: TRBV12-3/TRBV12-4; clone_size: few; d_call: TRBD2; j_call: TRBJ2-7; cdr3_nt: TGTGCCAGCAGTTTAGGGCGGGAGTGGCACGAGCAGTACTTC; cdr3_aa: CASSLGREWHEQYF
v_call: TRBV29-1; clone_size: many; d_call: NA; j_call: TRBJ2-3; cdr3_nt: TGCAGCGTCCCAATCGGGGCTAGCACAGATACGCAGTATTTT; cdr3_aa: CSVPIGASTDTQYF
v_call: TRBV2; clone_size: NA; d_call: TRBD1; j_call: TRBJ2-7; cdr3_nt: TGTGCCAGCAGGGGGTCCCAGACAGGGTATGTCTTCGAGCAGTACTTC; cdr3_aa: CASRGSQTGYVFEQYF
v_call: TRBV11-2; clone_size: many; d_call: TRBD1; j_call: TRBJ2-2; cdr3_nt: TGTGCCAGCAGAGGACACAGGGGGAACACCGGGGAGCTGTTTTTT; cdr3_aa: CASRGHRGNTGELFF
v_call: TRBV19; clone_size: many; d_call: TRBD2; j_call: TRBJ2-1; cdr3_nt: TGTGCCAGTAGTATAGCTAGCGGGTACTACAATGAGCAGTTCTTC; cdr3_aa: CASSIASGYYNEQFF
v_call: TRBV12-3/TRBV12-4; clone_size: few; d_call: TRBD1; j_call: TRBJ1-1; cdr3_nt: TGTGCCAGCAGTCCAAATTCAGGGGGAACTGAAGCTTTCTTT; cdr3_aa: CASSPNSGGTEAFF
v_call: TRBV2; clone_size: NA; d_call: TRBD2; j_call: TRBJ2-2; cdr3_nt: TGTGCCAGCAAGTCGCTAGCGGGAGTTGTCACCGGGGAGCTGTTTTTT; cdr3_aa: CASKSLAGVVTGELFF
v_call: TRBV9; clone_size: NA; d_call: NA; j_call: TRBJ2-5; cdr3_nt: TGTGCCAGCAGCGCCAGACAGGATGGTCTGGAGACCCAGTACTTC; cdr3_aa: CASSARQDGLETQYF
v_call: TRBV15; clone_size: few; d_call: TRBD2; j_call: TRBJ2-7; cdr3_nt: TGTGCCACCAGTTCCTTCCTAGCGGAGCAGGGTCCCTACGAGCAGTACTTC; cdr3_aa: CATSSFLAEQGPYEQYF
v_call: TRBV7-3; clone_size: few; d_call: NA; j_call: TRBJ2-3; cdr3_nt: TGTGCCAGCAGCCGCGACTACACTAGCACAGATACGCAGTATTTT; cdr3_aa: CASSRDYTSTDTQYF
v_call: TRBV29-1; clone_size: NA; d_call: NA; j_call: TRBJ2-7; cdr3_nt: TGCAGCGCCTACAGGTCCAGCTCCTACGAGCAGTACTTC; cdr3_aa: CSAYRSSSYEQYF
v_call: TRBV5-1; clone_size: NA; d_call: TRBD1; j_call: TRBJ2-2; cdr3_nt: TGCGCCAGCAGCTTAACGACAGGGCATAGCGGGGAGCTGTTTTTT; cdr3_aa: CASSLTTGHSGELFF
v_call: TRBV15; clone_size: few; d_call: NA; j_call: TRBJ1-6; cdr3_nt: TGTGCCACCAGCAGAGTGGGGTTGCGTTCACCCCTCCACTTT; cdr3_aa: CATSRVGLRSPLHF
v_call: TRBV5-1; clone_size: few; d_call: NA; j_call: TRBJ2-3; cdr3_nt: TGCGCCAGCAGCTTGGGGGGGGCAGAAGATACGCAGTATTTT; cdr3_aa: CASSLGGAEDTQYF
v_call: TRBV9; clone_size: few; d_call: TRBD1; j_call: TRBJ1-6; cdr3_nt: TGTGCCAGCAGCCTACAGGGGTGGCCACCCCTCCACTTT; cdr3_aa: CASSLQGWPPLHF
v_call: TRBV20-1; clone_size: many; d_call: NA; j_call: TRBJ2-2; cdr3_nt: TGCAGTGCTAGGGTAGACACCGGGGAGCTGTTTTTT; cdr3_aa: CSARVDTGELFF
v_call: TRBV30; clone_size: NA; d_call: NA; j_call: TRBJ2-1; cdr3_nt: TGTGCCTGGAGGGCAGGCTACAATGAGCAGTTCTTC; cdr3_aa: CAWRAGYNEQFF
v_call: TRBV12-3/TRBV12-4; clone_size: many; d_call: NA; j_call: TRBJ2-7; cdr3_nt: TGTGCCAGCTGCAAGTCCGGGTTCTCCTACGAGCAGTACTTC; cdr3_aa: CASCKSGFSYEQYF
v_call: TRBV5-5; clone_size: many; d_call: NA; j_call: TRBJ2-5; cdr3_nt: TGTGCCAGCAGCTTGGCTGTAGGTCTCCAAGAGACCCAGTACTTC; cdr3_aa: CASSLAVGLQETQYF
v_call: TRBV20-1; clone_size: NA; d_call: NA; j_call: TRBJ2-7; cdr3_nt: TGCAGTGCTAGGAGTCTCCGCTACGAGCAGTACTTC; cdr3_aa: CSARSLRYEQYF
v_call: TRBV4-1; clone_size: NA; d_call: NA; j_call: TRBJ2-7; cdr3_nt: TGCGCCAGCAGCACCCGACAGGTCTCCTACGAGCAGTACTTC; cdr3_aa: CASSTRQVSYEQYF
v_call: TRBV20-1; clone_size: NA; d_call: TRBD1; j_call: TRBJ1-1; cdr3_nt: TGCAGTGCTCCTACTCGGACAGGGGGACTTGAAGCTTTCTTT; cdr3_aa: CSAPTRTGGLEAFF
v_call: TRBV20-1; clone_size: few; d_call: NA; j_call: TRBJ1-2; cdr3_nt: TGCAGTGCTAGACGGCAGGGTGCCATCCATGGCTACACCTTC; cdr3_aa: CSARRQGAIHGYTF
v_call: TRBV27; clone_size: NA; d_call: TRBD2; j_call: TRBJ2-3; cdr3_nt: TGTGCCAGCAGTTTCTTGGCTAGCGGGAGTGGGGATACGCAGTATTTT; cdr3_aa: CASSFLASGSGDTQYF
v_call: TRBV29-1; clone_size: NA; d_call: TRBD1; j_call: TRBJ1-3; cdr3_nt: TGCAGCGTCCGACAGGGTCTCTCTGGAAACACCATATATTTT; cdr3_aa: CSVRQGLSGNTIYF
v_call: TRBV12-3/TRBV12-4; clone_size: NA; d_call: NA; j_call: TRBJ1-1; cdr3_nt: TGTGCCAGCAATCATGGCAGGGCGATCATGAACACTGAAGCTTTCTTT; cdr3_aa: CASNHGRAIMNTEAFF
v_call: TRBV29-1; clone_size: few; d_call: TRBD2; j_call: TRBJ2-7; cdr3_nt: TGCAGCGTTGTTGCTAGCGGTACCTACGAGCAGTACTTC; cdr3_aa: CSVVASGTYEQYF
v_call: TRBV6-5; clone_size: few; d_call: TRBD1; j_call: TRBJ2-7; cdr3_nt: TGTGCCAGCAGTTACAGACAGGGTGAGAGGCGAATCTACGAGCAGTACTTC; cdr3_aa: CASSYRQGERRIYEQYF
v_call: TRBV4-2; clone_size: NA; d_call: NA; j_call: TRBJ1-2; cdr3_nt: TGTGCCAGCAGCCAGAGTGGAGGGGATAATGGCTACACCTTC; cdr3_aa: CASSQSGGDNGYTF
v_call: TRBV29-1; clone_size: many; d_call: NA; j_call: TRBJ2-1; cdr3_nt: TGCAGCGTTGGGGGAGGGACACTTACCCGTTACAATGAGCAGTTCTTC; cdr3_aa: CSVGGGTLTRYNEQFF
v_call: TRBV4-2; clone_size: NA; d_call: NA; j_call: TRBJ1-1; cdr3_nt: TGTGCCAGCAGCTCAAGATCTGCACGGGGGAGGGTGAACACTGAAGCTTTCTTT; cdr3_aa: CASSSRSARGRVNTEAFF
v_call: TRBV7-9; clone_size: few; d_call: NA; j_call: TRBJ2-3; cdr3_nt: TGTGCCAGCAGCCCCGAGGTAACCTGGGGAGGCACAGATACGCAGTATTTT; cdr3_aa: CASSPEVTWGGTDTQYF
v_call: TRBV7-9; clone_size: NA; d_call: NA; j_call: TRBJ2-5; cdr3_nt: TGTGCCAGCAGCTTATCAGTGGGAGTTAGCCGCCAAGAGACCCAGTACTTC; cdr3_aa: CASSLSVGVSRQETQYF
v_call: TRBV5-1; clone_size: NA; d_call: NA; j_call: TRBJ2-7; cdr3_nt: TGCGCCAGCAGCTTGCTCCGAACAGGCTACGAGCAGTACTTC; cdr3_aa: CASSLLRTGYEQYF
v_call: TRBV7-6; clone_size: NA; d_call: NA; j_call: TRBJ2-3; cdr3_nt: TGTGCCAGCAGCTTTAACGGGGCTAGCACAGATACGCAGTATTTT; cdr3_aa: CASSFNGASTDTQYF
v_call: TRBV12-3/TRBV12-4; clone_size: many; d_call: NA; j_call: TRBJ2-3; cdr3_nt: TGTGCCAGCAGTTTTCCGACAATGAGGGATACGCAGTATTTT; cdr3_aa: CASSFPTMRDTQYF
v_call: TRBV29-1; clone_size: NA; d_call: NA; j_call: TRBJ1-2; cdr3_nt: TGCAGGGCGGGAGTTCCTAACTATGGCTACACCTTC; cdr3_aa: CRAGVPNYGYTF
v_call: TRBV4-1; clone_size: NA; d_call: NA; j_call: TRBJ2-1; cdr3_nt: TGCGCCAGCAGCCAAGATTTAAGGGAGCGGTTCTTC; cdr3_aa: CASSQDLRERFF
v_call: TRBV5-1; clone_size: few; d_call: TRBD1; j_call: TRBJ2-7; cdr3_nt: TGCGCCAGCAGCTTCGGACAGGCCTACTACGAGCAGTACTTC; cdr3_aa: CASSFGQAYYEQYF
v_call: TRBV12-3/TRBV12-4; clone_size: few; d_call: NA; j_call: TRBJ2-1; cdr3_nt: TGTGCCAGCAGGCATCGCCAAAGACGGGGACTCGCCCAGTCGGACAATGAGCAGTTCTTC; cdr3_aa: CASRHRQRRGLAQSDNEQFF
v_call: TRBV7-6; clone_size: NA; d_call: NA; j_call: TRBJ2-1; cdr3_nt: TGTGCCAGCAGCTTAGACGGTCGGTCTTTATTAAGCTCCTACAATGAGCAGTTCTTC; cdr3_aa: CASSLDGRSLLSSYNEQFF
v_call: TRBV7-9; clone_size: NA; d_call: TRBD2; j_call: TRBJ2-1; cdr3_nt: TGTGCCAGCAGGCACCTAGCGGGAGGATCGGGCGAGCAGTTCTTC; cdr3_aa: CASRHLAGGSGEQFF
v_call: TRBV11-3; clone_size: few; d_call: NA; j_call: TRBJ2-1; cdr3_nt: TGTGCCAGCAGCTCCCTGGGATCTAGCGTACATTCCTACAATGAGCAGTTCTTC; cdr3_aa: CASSSLGSSVHSYNEQFF
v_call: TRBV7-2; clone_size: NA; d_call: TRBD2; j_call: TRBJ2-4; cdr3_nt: TGTGCCAGCAGTTTGCATGCTAGCGGAAGTCTGATTCAGTACTTC; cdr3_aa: CASSLHASGSLIQYF
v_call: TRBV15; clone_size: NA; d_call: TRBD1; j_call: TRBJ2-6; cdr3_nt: TGTGCCACCAGCAGAGATGGGACAGGGGTCTCTGGGGCCAACGTCCTGACTTTC; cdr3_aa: CATSRDGTGVSGANVLTF
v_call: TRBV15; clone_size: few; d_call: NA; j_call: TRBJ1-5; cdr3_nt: TGTGCCACCAGCAGAGACCGGTGGCAGCCCCAGCATTTT; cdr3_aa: CATSRDRWQPQHF
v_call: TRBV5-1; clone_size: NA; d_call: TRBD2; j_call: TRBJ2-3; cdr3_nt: TGCGCCAGCAGCTTGTCTACAGCGGGAGGGCTGGGATCCACTGGTACGCAGTATTTT; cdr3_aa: CASSLSTAGGLGSTGTQYF
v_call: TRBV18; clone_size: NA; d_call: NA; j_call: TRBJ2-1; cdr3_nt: TGTGCCAGCTCACCCGACAGGAGGAATGAGCAGTTCTTC; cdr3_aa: CASSPDRRNEQFF
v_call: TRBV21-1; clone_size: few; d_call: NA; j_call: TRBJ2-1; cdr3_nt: TGTGCCAGCAGCAAAGTGAGGCTAGCGGGAGGGGATGAGCAGTTCTTC; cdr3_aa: CASSKVRLAGGDEQFF
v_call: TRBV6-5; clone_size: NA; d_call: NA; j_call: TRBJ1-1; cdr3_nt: TGTGCCAGCAGTTACTCAGGCGCAGGATTAACTGAAGCTTTCTTT; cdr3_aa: CASSYSGAGLTEAFF
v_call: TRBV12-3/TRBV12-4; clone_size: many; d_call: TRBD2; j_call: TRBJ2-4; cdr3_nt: TGTGCCAGCAGTTTCGGGGGGGCCAAAAACATTCAGTACTTC; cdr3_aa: CASSFGGAKNIQYF
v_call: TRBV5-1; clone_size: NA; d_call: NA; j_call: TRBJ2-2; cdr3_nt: TGCGCCAGCAGCCCCATGACGAACAGGAACACCGGGGAGCTGTTTTTT; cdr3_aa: CASSPMTNRNTGELFF
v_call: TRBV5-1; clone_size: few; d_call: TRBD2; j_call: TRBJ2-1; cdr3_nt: TGCGCCAGCAGCTTGAGGGGGGTACTAGCGGGGCCGTACTCCTACAATGAGCAGTTCTTC; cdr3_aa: CASSLRGVLAGPYSYNEQFF
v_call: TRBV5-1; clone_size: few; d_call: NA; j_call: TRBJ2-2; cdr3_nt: TGCGCCAGCAGCTTGGCCTGGCCCTCGAACACCGGGGAGCTGTTTTTT; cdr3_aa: CASSLAWPSNTGELFF
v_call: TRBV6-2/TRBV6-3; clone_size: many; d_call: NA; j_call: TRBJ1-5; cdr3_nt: TGTGCCAGCAGTTTCGGGCATAAGGATGATCAGCCCCAGCATTTT; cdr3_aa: CASSFGHKDDQPQHF
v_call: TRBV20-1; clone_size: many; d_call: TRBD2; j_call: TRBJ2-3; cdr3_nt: TGCAGTGGTAGACTAGCGGAGAGCACAGATACGCAGTATTTT; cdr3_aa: CSGRLAESTDTQYF
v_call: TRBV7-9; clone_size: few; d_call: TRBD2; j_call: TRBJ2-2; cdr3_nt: TGTGCCAGCAGCTTAAGACTAGCGGGAATGAACACCGGGGAGCTGTTTTTT; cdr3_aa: CASSLRLAGMNTGELFF
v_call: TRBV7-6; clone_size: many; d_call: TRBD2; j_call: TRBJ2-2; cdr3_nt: TGTGCCAGCAGCCTCGCGCGGGAGGAAGACGGGGAGCTGTTTTTT; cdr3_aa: CASSLAREEDGELFF